This T cell receptor beta chain was profiled in a study of blood T cell repertoires in COVID-19. This clone appeared a single time. The CDR3 extends over 15 amino acids. Germline values: CDR1 MNHEY, CDR2 SMNVEV (reference sequence). Trimming cost V 5 bases and J 4 bases; bases outside gene matches: 7. Authors' analysis steps: Amplification with reference gene primers provided the estimates of nucleated cell counts. Only in-frame clones appear in the TCRdb table, and some are missing; sequencing was by immunoSEQ multiplex PCR. The DNA was the basis for D and trimming; V, J and clone size are from that table. The table records approximately 150,000 clones, approximately 90% of them present only once.

The clonotype originates from a man over 45 with active or convalescent COVID-19. The chain is built from TRBV27 and TRBJ1-4, with 7 positions matching TRBD1. Input material: peripheral blood. The CDR3 reads CASSLMGQNNEKLFF. As DNA, the CDR3 is TGTGCCAGCAGTCTAATGGGACAGAATAATGAAAAACTGTTTTTT. Combining the CDR3 with reference TRBV27 and TRBJ1-4 gives the whole variable domain EAQVTQNPRYLITVTGKKLTVTCSQNMNHEYMSWYRQDPGLGLRQIYYSMNVEVTDKGDVPEGYKVSRKEKRNFPLILESPSPNQTSLYFCASSLMGQNNEKLFFGSGTQLSVL.